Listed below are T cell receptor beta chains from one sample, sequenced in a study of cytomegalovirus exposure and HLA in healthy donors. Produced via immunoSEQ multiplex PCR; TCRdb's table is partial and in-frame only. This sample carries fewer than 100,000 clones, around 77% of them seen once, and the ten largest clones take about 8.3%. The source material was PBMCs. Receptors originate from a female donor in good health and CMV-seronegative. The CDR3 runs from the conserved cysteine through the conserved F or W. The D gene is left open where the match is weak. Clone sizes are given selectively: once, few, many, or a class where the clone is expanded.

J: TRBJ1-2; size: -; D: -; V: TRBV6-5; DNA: TGTGCCAGCACCCAACTCTATGGCTACACCTTC; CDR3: CASTQLYGYTF
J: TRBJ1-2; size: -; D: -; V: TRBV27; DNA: TGTGCCAGCAGTTTACAACGGAGGGAGACTAACTATGGCTACACCTTC; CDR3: CASSLQRRETNYGYTF
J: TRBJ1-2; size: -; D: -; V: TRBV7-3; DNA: TGTGCCAGCAGCCAGGGGACAAACTATGGCTACACCTTC; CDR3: CASSQGTNYGYTF
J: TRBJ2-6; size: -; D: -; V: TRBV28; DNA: TGTGCCAGCAGTTCCCCCAGTGCGGGGACTGGGGCCAACGTCCTGACTTTC; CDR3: CASSSPSAGTGANVLTF
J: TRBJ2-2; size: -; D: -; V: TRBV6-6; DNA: TGTGCCAGCACCCGACAGGAACCCAACACCGGGGAGCTGTTTTTT; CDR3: CASTRQEPNTGELFF
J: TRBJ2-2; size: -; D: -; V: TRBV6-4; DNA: TGTGCCAGCAAGGGGGAAGGTAGCACCGGGGAGCTGTTTTTT; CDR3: CASKGEGSTGELFF
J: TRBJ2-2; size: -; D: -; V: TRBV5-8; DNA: TGTGCCAGCAGCTTGTTGGGGGCTGCCACCGGGGAGCTGTTTTTT; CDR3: CASSLLGAATGELFF
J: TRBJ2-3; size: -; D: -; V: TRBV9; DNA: TGTGCCAGCAGCGTAGGAGGGAGCCTGGATACGCAGTATTTT; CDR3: CASSVGGSLDTQYF
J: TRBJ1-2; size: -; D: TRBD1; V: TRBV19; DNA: TGTGCCAGTATGAGGGACAGGGCGGAAGGATACTATGGCTACACCTTC; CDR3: CASMRDRAEGYYGYTF
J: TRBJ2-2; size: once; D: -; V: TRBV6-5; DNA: TGTGCCAGCAGCCCCCTTAGGGGGAGGGCCGGGGAGCTGTTTTTT; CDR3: CASSPLRGRAGELFF
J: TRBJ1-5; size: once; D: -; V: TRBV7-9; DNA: TGTTCCAGCAGCGTATACGACAGTCGCAATCAGCCCCAGCATTTT; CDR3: CSSSVYDSRNQPQHF